The clone carrying this T cell receptor beta chain was recorded at least ten times. What it binds is not known. This record belongs to a study of beta chain features in type 1 diabetes. Overall study context: Summed over all samples, the examined sorted cells came to some 99 million. The study, taken as a whole, reports: Shortening that was moderate but significant affected the TCRB CDR3s of Type 1 diabetes patients in all four CD4+ subsets.

As every portion of the isolated RNA was reverse transcribed, the sequencing read expressed TCRB transcripts. For naive, central memory and regulatory T cell samples, reads averaged around 3.6 million. Clones were read by immunoSEQ multiplex PCR, and TCRdb kept only the in-frame ones, dropping some. Of approximately 150,000 clones in the sample, over 9.5% were seen once. After removal of 5 bases from V and 4 bases from J, the junction contained 9 bases not matched to a gene. Germline assignment: CDR1 SGHAT and CDR2 FQNNGV. This CDR3 has 15 amino acids. The sample comprised naive CD4+ T cells from blood. The chain couples TRBV11-2 to TRBJ2-3; 7 bases are shared with TRBD2. The sequence came from a man younger than 30 in good health. CDR3 in DNA: TGTGCCAGCAGCCCTTCATCGGGGGGATCAGATACGCAGTATTTT. Translation: CASSPSSGGSDTQYF. Full variable domain (missing parts from reference TRBV11-2 and TRBJ2-3): EAGVAQSPRYKIIEKRQSVAFWCNPISGHATLYWYQQILGQGPKLLIQFQNNGVVDDSQLPKDRFSAERLKGVDSTLKIQPAKLEDSAVYLCASSPSSGGSDTQYFGPGTRLTVL.